The 28 T cell receptor beta chains given below trace back to one sample, sequenced in a study of cytomegalovirus exposure and HLA in healthy donors (dated by TCRdb to 2015 to 2018). The library relied on the immunoSEQ multiplex PCR assay. A mixture of 60 forward primers for TCR Vbeta segments and 13 reverse primers for TCR Jbeta segments was used in the multiplex PCR. In TCRdb, the immuneACCESS table is reduced to in-frame sequences with V and J assigned. These tables do not hold every clone; where another copy was compared, an unresolved V gene accounts for under half, and the others remain unexplained. This sample gives over 150,000 clones in total; roughly 72% of them show up just once. Roughly 2% of the sample is taken by the ten largest. Sequencing was performed on PBMCs. The receptors originated from a man aged 30 to 45 in good health and CMV-seronegative.

This clone was seen a handful of times. The gene calls are TRBV28 and TRBJ1-2; the match to TRBD1 covers 7 bases. The V segment lost 5 bases and the J segment 6 bases; nucleotides outside the gene matches: 6. This CDR3 has 13 residues. Germline V CDR1 and CDR2: MDHEN, SYDVKM. The DNA for the CDR3 is TGTGCCAGCAGTAACACAGGGGATGATGGCTACACCTTC. It translates to CASSNTGDDGYTF.

The rearrangement joins TRBV5-1 to TRBJ2-1; 7 bases match TRBD1. The length of the CDR3 is 12 residues. CDR1 and CDR2 from the germline V gene are SGHRS and YFSETQ. V shed 7 bases, J shed 4 bases, and the junction held 2 bases outside the gene matches. CDR3 DNA sequence: TGCGCCAGCGGACAGGTATACAATGAGCAGTTCTTC. It codes for CASGQVYNEQFF.

A remark on this clone: The sample holds other DNA sequences that translate to the same CDR3. The genes are TRBV5-1 and TRBJ1-1; TRBD1 might be the D (5 bases). Germline V lookup: CDR1 SGHRS, CDR2 YFSETQ. This CDR3 has 14 amino acids. The germline V and J ends were trimmed by 0 bases and 5 bases, with 11 bases remaining between them. In DNA, the CDR3 is TGCGCCAGCAGCTTGGCCCAGGGTGGGACTGAAGCTTTCTTT. This sequence encodes CASSLAQGGTEAFF. Full variable domain (remainder filled in from reference TRBV5-1 and TRBJ1-1): KAGVTQTPRYLIKTRGQQVTLSCSPISGHRSVSWYQQTPGQGLQFLFEYFSETQRNKGNFPGRFSGRQFSNSRSEMNVSTLELGDSALYLCASSLAQGGTEAFFGQGTRLTVV.

V usage is TRBV19 and J usage is TRBJ1-5; no clear D gene. In germline, CDR1 is LNHDA, CDR2 SQIVND (reference sequence). Deletions cut 0 bases from V and 3 bases from J, with 3 bases between. The CDR3 spans 13 residues. The CDR3 bases are TGTGCCAGTAGTATAGACCACAATCAGCCCCAGCATTTT. Encoded protein: CASSIDHNQPQHF.

The rearrangement uses TRBV7-9 and TRBJ2-7; TRBD1 matches at 7 bases. Germline V gene lookup returns CDR1 SEHNR and CDR2 FQNEAQ (reference sequence). V was clipped by 7 bases and J by 3 bases; unmatched bases: 6. CDR3 length: 13 residues. DNA for the CDR3: TGTGCCAGCATGGCCGGGACAGACTACGAGCAGTACTTC. As protein: CASMAGTDYEQYF.

This chain joins TRBV19 and TRBJ2-3, with D hard to call. This CDR3 spans 13 amino acids. The V gene lost 4 bases and the J gene lost 2 bases, with 7 bases spanning the gap. The germline CDR1 and CDR2 sequences are LNHDA and SQIVND (reference sequence). CDR3 sequence reads: CASSTQFTDTQYF. In DNA, the CDR3 is TGTGCCAGTAGTACCCAATTCACAGATACGCAGTATTTT.

The chain uses TRBV7-9 and TRBJ2-2, with 9 nucleotides matching TRBD1. The CDR3 is 15 residues long. The V segment lost 4 bases and the J segment 6 bases; nucleotides outside the gene matches: 6. Germline assignment: CDR1 SEHNR and CDR2 FQNEAQ (reference sequence). The CDR3 DNA is TGTGCCAGCAGCTCAACAGGGGGCGATTCCGGGGAGCTGTTTTTT. It specifies CASSSTGGDSGELFF.

The rearrangement links TRBV27 to TRBJ1-2; no clear D gene. CDR1 is MNHEY and CDR2 is SMNVEV in the germline V gene (reference sequence). Trimming left V 3 bases short and J 6 bases short, with 11 bases between. The CDR3 spans 13 residues. The CDR3 nucleotides read TGTGCCAGCAGTTTGGGAGGACGGGATGGCTACACCTTC. Protein: CASSLGGRDGYTF.

This sequence joins TRBV20-1 and TRBJ2-7; D gene uncertain. The germline V gene encodes CDR1 DFQATT and CDR2 SNEGSKA (reference sequence). The CDR3 sequence is 10 residues long. Trimming took 6 bases from V and 1 from J, leaving 4 bases between them. The CDR3 reads CSAHSYEQYF. The CDR3 DNA reads TGCAGTGCCCATTCCTACGAGCAGTACTTC.

The rearrangement links TRBV18 to TRBJ2-5; weak D call: TRBD2 (6 bases). Germline CDR1 reads KGHSH; CDR2 reads LQKENI. The CDR3 spans 15 residues. Trimming left V 5 bases short and J 4 bases short, with 17 bases between. CDR3 coding DNA: TGTGCCAGCTCAACCCCCCGGCAGGGACTAGAGACCCAGTACTTC. It specifies CASSTPRQGLETQYF.

The rearrangement joins TRBV13 to TRBJ2-4; 10 bases fit TRBD2. V dropped 5 bases and J dropped 8; count of bases not matched to a gene: 6. Germline assignment: CDR1 PRHDT and CDR2 FYEKMQ (reference sequence). The CDR3 runs to 14 residues. The CDR3 region is CASSALSGGHIQYF. The CDR3 DNA sequence: TGTGCCAGCAGCGCACTTAGCGGGGGGCACATTCAGTACTTC. The variable domain in full, completed from reference TRBV13 and TRBJ2-4, reads AAGVIQSPRHLIKEKRETATLKCYPIPRHDTVYWYQQGPGQDPQFLISFYEKMQSDKGSIPDRFSAQQFSDYHSELNMSSLELGDSALYFCASSALSGGHIQYFGAGTRLSVL.

The V and J genes are TRBV18 and TRBJ1-5, with 12 bases matching TRBD1. Germline V CDR1 and CDR2: KGHSH, LQKENI. This CDR3 has 16 residues. After removal of 2 bases from V and 7 bases from J, the junction contained 6 bases not matched to a gene. The CDR3 region has the DNA TGTGCCAGCTCACCAGTCGGGACAGGGGGCGGGCAGCCCCAGCATTTT. It translates to CASSPVGTGGGQPQHF.

The CDR3 nucleotides read TGCGCCAGCAGCCAAGCCCATACTAGCACAGATACGCAGTATTTT. It translates to CASSQAHTSTDTQYF. The V and J genes are TRBV4-3 and TRBJ2-3, with unresolved D. Per the germline V gene, CDR1 is LGHNA and CDR2 is YSLEER. CDR3 length: 15 residues. V shed 1 base and J shed 0 bases, with 8 bases lying between them.

This clone has just a few counts. The genes are TRBV18 and TRBJ1-1; D remains unclear. Germline CDR1 KGHSH, CDR2 LQKENI. V gave up 0 bases and J gave up 6 bases, with 11 bases separating them. The CDR3 is 14 amino acids. The CDR3 reads CASSPPSVRPEAFF. The CDR3 DNA reads as TGTGCCAGCTCACCACCGAGCGTGCGGCCTGAAGCTTTCTTT.

The chain recombines TRBV5-6 with TRBJ1-3; possible D gene TRBD1, 6 bases. V lost 4 bases and J lost 0, with 11 bases in between. The CDR3 is 15 amino acids. CDR1 SGHDT and CDR2 YYEEEE come from the germline V gene. This CDR3 is CASSGGPNSGNTIYF. CDR3 in DNA: TGTGCCAGCAGCGGGGGCCCGAACTCTGGAAACACCATATATTTT.

A word on this clone: This CDR3 is also generated by other DNA sequences in the sample. V and J are TRBV9 and TRBJ1-5; D not certain. V was shortened by 0 bases and J by 4 bases, with 8 bases between the two germline ends. The CDR3 spans 14 residues. Germline values: CDR1 SGDLS, CDR2 YYNGEE. CDR3 sequence (DNA): TGTGCCAGCAGCGTAGAAGGAGGGAATCAGCCCCAGCATTTT. Amino acid sequence: CASSVEGGNQPQHF.

The rearrangement uses TRBV5-1 and TRBJ1-1; no firm D call. Germline loops: CDR1 SGHRS, CDR2 YFSETQ. This CDR3 has 13 residues. Trimming took 1 base from V and 0 from J, leaving 4 bases between them. CDR3 in DNA: TGCGCCAGCAGCTTGACAGTGAACACTGAAGCTTTCTTT. Protein product: CASSLTVNTEAFF. The variable domain in full, with the rest retrieved from reference TRBV5-1 and TRBJ1-1, is KAGVTQTPRYLIKTRGQQVTLSCSPISGHRSVSWYQQTPGQGLQFLFEYFSETQRNKGNFPGRFSGRQFSNSRSEMNVSTLELGDSALYLCASSLTVNTEAFFGQGTRLTVV.

The table lists this clone with a few counts. V usage is TRBV6-1 and J usage is TRBJ1-2, with no clear D. The germline V gene encodes CDR1 MNHNS and CDR2 SASEGT. V lost 0 bases and J lost 8, with 10 bases in between. This CDR3 has 13 amino acids. This CDR3 reads CASSEAKAEGYTF. DNA of the CDR3: TGTGCCAGCAGTGAAGCAAAAGCGGAAGGCTACACCTTC.

The rearrangement joins TRBV7-2 to TRBJ2-5; D is ambiguous. V lost 1 base and J lost 3, with 15 bases in between. This CDR3 has 16 amino acids. Germline V CDR1 and CDR2: SGHTA, FQGNSA. In DNA, the CDR3 is TGTGCCAGCAGCTTAGATGAGTGGGCAGTAAAAGAGACCCAGTACTTC. Translation gives CASSLDEWAVKETQYF.

V gene TRBV28 combines with J gene TRBJ1-2, with TRBD1 as a possible D gene (5 bases). Trimming took 4 bases from V and 6 from J, leaving 15 bases between them. In germline, CDR1 is MDHEN, CDR2 SYDVKM. This CDR3 region has 14 residues. CDR3 DNA sequence: TGTGCCAGCAGTTACAGGACCGTCTTGGATGGCTACACCTTC. It yields the protein CASSYRTVLDGYTF.

V gene TRBV15 combines with J gene TRBJ2-5; 7 bases line up with TRBD1. Near its end, the DNA agrees better with TRBJ2-7, so the J call may be wrong. The CDR3 consists of 13 residues. Per germline, CDR1 LNHNV and CDR2 YYDKDF (reference sequence). The DNA of the CDR3 is TGTGCCACCAGCAGAGAGACAGGGTACGAGCAGTACTTC. Its translation: CATSRETGYEQYF.

This sequence joins TRBV7-8 and TRBJ2-5; 12 bases match TRBD1. Germline CDR1 is SGHVS and CDR2 is FQNEAQ. V lost 11 bases, J lost 4 bases, and 8 bases stayed unmatched. The CDR3 length is 14 residues. The CDR3 nucleotides read TGTGCCCAGTGGGGGACAGGGGGCGGAGAGACCCAGTACTTC. The encoded protein is CAQWGTGGGETQYF.

The chain joins TRBV18 to TRBJ1-1; TRBD1 might be the D (6 bases). Trimming shortened V by 3 bases and J by 2 bases, and 19 bases separated the two germline ends. The CDR3 is 17 amino acids. Germline V lookup: CDR1 KGHSH, CDR2 LQKENI. The CDR3 here is CASSPTYIQGLNTEAFF. The CDR3 DNA sequence: TGTGCCAGCTCACCGACCTACATACAGGGCTTAAACACTGAAGCTTTCTTT.

Notes on this clone: Other DNA sequences of this sample code for an identical CDR3. The CDR3 DNA is TGTGCCAGCAGCTCGCCTGGGGGGACTGAAGCTTTCTTT. Residues: CASSSPGGTEAFF. The rearrangement uses TRBV11-2 and TRBJ1-1, with D perhaps TRBD1 (5 bases). In germline, CDR1 is SGHAT, CDR2 FQNNGV. V was pared by 4 bases and J by 5 bases, with 11 bases between. CDR3 size: 13 residues.

This sequence joins TRBV29-1 and TRBJ1-5, with TRBD1 matching over 8 bases. The CDR3 length is 13 residues. The ends lost 7 bases at V and 4 bases at J; junction bases unmatched: 6. The germline V gene has CDR1 SQVTM and CDR2 ANQGSEA. The CDR3: CSGSTGGNQPQHF. CDR3 sequence (DNA): TGCAGCGGTTCTACAGGGGGAAATCAGCCCCAGCATTTT.

The chain links TRBV6-5 to TRBJ2-7; D remains unclear. Germline V gene data show CDR1 as MNHEY and CDR2 as SVGAGI. The CDR3 consists of 12 residues. V was pared by 4 bases and J by 0 bases, with 4 bases between. CDR3 sequence: CASSSVSYEQYF. CDR3 in DNA: TGTGCCAGCAGTTCCGTCTCCTACGAGCAGTACTTC.

The chain is built from TRBV6-5 and TRBJ2-2, with a possible D match to TRBD2 (6 bases). This CDR3 spans 13 amino acids. Germline CDR1 and CDR2: MNHEY and SVGAGI. Trimming removed 5 bases at V and 8 bases at J, with 12 bases between. The CDR3 protein is CASSGEEGGELFF. CDR3 coding DNA: TGTGCCAGCAGTGGGGAGGAGGGAGGGGAGCTGTTTTTT.

This chain joins TRBV15 and TRBJ2-1, with 10 nucleotides matching TRBD1. This CDR3 comprises 14 residues. J lost 13 bases, V lost 3 bases, and 9 bases had no gene match. Germline V gene data show CDR1 as LNHNV and CDR2 as YYDKDF (reference sequence). CDR3 region: CATSRGDRGSAQFF. As DNA, the CDR3 is TGTGCCACCAGCAGGGGGGACAGGGGAAGCGCACAGTTCTTC.